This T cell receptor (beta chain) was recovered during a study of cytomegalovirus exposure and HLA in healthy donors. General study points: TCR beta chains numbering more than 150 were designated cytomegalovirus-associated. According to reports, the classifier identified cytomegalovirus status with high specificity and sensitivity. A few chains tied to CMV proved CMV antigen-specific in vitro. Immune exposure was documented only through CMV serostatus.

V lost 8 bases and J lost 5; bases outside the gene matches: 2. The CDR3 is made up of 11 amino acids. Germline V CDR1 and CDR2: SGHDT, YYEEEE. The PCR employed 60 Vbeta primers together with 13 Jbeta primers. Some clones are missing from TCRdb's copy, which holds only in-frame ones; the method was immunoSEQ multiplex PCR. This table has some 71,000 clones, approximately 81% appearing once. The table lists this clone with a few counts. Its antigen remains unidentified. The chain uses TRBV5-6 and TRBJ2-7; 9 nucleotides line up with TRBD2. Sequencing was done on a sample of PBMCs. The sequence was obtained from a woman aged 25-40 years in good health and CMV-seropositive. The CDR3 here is CARSSGDEQYF. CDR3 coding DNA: TGTGCCAGGTCTAGCGGGGACGAGCAGTACTTC.